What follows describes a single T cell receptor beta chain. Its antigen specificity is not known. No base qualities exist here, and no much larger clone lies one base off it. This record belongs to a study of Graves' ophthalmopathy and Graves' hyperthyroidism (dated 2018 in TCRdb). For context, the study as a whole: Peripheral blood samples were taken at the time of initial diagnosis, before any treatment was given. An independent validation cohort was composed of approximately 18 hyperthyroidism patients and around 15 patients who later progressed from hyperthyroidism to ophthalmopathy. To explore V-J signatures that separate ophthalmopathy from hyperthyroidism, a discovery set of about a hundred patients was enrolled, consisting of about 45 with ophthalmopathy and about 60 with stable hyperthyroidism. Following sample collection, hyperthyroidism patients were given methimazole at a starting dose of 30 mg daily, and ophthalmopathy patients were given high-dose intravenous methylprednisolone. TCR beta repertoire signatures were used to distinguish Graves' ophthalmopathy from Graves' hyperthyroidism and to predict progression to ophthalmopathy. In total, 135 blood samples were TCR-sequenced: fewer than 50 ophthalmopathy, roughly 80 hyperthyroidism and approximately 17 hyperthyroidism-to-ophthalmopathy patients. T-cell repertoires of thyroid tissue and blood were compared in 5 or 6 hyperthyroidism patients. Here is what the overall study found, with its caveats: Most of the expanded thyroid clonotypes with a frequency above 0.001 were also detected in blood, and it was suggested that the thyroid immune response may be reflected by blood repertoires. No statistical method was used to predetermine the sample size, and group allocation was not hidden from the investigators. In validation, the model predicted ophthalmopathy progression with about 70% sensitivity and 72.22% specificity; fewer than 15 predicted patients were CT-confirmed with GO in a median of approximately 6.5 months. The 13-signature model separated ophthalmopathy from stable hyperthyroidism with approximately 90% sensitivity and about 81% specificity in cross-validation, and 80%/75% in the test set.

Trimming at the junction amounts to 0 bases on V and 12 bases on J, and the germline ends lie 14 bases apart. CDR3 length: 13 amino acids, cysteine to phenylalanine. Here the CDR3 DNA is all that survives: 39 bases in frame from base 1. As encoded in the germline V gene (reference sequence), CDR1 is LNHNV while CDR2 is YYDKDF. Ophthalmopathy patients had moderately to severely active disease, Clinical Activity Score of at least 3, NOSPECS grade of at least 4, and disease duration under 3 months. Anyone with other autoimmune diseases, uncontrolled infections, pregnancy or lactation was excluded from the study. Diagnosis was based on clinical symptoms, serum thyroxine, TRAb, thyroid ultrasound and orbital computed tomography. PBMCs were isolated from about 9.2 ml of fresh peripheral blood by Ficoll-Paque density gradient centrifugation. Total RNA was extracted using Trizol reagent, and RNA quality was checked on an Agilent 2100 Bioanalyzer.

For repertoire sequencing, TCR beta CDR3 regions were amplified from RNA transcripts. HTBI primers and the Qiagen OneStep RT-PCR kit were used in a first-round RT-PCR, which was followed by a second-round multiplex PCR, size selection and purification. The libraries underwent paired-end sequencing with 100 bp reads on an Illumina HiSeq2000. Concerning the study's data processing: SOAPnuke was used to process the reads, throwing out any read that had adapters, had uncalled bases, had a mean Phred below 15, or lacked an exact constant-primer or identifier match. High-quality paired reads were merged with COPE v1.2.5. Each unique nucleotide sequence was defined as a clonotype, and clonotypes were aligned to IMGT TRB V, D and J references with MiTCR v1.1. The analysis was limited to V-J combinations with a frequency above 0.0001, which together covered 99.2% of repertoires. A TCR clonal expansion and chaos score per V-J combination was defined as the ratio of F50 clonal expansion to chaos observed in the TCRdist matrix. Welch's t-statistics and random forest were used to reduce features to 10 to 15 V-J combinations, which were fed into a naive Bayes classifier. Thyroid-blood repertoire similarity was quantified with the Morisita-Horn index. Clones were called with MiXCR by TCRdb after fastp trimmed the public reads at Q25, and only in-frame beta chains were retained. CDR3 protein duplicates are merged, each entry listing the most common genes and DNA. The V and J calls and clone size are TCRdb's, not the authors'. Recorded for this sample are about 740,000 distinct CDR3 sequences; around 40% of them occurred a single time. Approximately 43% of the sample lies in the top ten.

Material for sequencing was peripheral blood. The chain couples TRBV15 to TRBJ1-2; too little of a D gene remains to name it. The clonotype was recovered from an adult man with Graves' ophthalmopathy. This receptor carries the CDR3 CATSRDRPAGNTF. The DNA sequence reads TGTGCCACCAGCAGAGATCGGCCGGCTGGAAACACCTTC.